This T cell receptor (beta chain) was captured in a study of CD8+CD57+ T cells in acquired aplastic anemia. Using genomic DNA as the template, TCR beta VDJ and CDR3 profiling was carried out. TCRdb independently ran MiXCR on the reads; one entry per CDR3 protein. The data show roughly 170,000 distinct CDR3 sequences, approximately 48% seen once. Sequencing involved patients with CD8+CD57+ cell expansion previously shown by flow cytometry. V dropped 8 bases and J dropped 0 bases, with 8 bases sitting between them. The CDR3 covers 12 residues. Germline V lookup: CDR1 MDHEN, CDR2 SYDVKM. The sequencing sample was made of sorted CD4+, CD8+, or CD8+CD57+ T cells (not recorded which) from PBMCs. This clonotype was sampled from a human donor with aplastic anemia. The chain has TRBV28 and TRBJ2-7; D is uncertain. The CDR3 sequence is CASSDYSYEQYF. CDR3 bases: TGTGCCAGCTCGGATTACTCCTACGAGCAGTACTTC.